What follows are 30 T cell receptor beta chains derived from one specimen sequenced in a study of shared clonotypes between healthy human individuals. Repertoires were generated with immunoSEQ multiplex PCR, while TCRdb's copy carries only in-frame clones and drops some. The data hold roughly 2.1 million clones, with around 93% observed a single time. Naivety among CD8 cells was defined by CD45RO negativity and positive CCR7 selection, thereby excluding terminally differentiated effector memory CD45RA+ cells. What was sequenced was naive CD8+ T cells from PBMCs. The receptors were gathered from a man between 18 and 35 years old in good health. Some clones in this sample may be carry-over from other donors' samples.

The rearrangement uses TRBV30 and TRBJ1-4, with no clear D. The CDR3 is 13 residues long. Germline V gene data show CDR1 as GTSNPN and CDR2 as SVGIG (reference sequence). V lost 0 bases, J lost 6 bases, and 8 bases lay in between. CDR3 loop: CAWSVRGDEKLFF. Here the CDR3 DNA reads TGTGCCTGGAGTGTACGCGGCGATGAAAAACTGTTTTTT.

Concerning this clone itself: Other DNA sequences in the same sample also yield this CDR3. This chain uses TRBV2 with TRBJ2-5; D is perhaps TRBD2 (6 bases). This CDR3 spans 13 amino acids. Per the germline V gene, CDR1 is SNHLY and CDR2 is FYNNEI. V lost 3 bases and J 2 bases, leaving 7 bases between the germline ends. The CDR3, as DNA: TGTGCCAGCAGTGATCGGGGGCAAGAGACCCAGTACTTC. Its protein is CASSDRGQETQYF.

This clone was observed a few times. This chain connects TRBV7-6 to TRBJ1-2; no firm D call. The CDR3 is 14 residues long. Per germline, CDR1 SGHVS and CDR2 FNYEAQ. V was clipped by 0 bases and J by 7 bases, with 12 bases between them. The CDR3 DNA sequence: TGTGCCAGCAGCTTAGCGCCCGACAACGCTGGCTACACCTTC. This gives the protein CASSLAPDNAGYTF.

The chain employs TRBV30 and TRBJ1-1; D gene ambiguous. The CDR3 has 11 residues. Germline V gene sequence: CDR1 GTSNPN, CDR2 SVGIG (reference sequence). Trimming took off 4 bases at V and 2 bases at J, with 5 bases between the two ends. CDR3 DNA: TGTGCCTGGAATTCTAACACTGAAGCTTTCTTT. This encodes CAWNSNTEAFF.

The chain employs TRBV27 and TRBJ2-1; D unclear. The CDR3 spans 15 residues. The germline gives CDR1 MNHEY, CDR2 SMNVEV (reference sequence). Trimming cost V 7 bases and J 4 bases, with 17 bases left between them. CDR3 amino acids: CASNSHQPAYNEQFF. For the CDR3, the DNA is TGTGCCAGCAATAGCCACCAACCTGCATACAATGAGCAGTTCTTC.

This clone was seen once. This rearrangement joins TRBV27 to TRBJ2-1; 8 nucleotides match TRBD2. The germline V gene has CDR1 MNHEY and CDR2 SMNVEV (reference sequence). The J segment lost 6 bases and the V segment lost 10 bases, leaving 8 bases of the junction unmatched. The CDR3 is 13 residues long. Written as DNA, the CDR3 is TGTGCCACCATAGGGGCGGGAGGCAATGAGCAGTTCTTC. This sequence encodes CATIGAGGNEQFF.

V gene TRBV5-4 combines with J gene TRBJ1-1; no definite D call. Per germline, CDR1 SGHNT and CDR2 YYREEE (reference sequence). V shed 2 bases and J shed 1 base, with 9 bases lying between them. The CDR3 covers 14 residues. The CDR3: CASSLLPKNTEAFF. CDR3 DNA: TGTGCCAGCAGCTTACTCCCAAAGAACACTGAAGCTTTCTTT.

The chain joins TRBV7-6 to TRBJ2-7; D not certain. Trimming stripped 3 bases from V and 3 bases from J, with 12 bases between. The CDR3 totals 14 residues. CDR1 is SGHVS and CDR2 is FNYEAQ in the germline V gene. CDR3 residues: CASSLRPSDYEQYF. In DNA form, the CDR3 reads TGTGCCAGCAGCTTGAGACCCAGTGACTACGAGCAGTACTTC.

J is TRBJ2-7 and V is TRBV29-1; a weak D match, TRBD2 (6 bases). Deletions cut 4 bases from V and 2 bases from J, with 12 bases between. The length of the CDR3 is 13 residues. Germline CDR1 is SQVTM and CDR2 is ANQGSEA. As DNA, the CDR3 is TGCAGCGTTGTAGGGGACTTCACCTACGAGCAGTACTTC. As protein: CSVVGDFTYEQYF.

The rearrangement links TRBV2 to TRBJ2-3; 13 nucleotides match TRBD2. Germline V gene sequence: CDR1 SNHLY, CDR2 FYNNEI. The CDR3 has 14 amino acids. The V and J ends lost 10 bases and 4 bases, in that order; junction bases with no gene match: 5. The CDR3 DNA sequence: TGTGCCACCCAACTAGCGGGAGGGCCAGATACGCAGTATTTT. It codes for CATQLAGGPDTQYF.

The V call is TRBV28, the J call TRBJ1-5; the D gene is possibly TRBD1 (5 bases). Germline CDR1 reads MDHEN; CDR2 reads SYDVKM. The CDR3 has 14 residues. Trimming pared 9 bases from V and 7 bases from J, leaving 19 bases between. The CDR3 nucleotides read TGTGCCAGTGCCCGACGGGCAGGGAGGCAGCCCCAGCATTTT. This translates into CASARRAGRQPQHF.

With respect to this clone: Other nucleotide sequences from this sample produce the same CDR3. The CDR3 region is CASSFRGGRNTEAFF. DNA of the CDR3: TGTGCCAGCAGTTTCAGGGGCGGTAGGAACACTGAAGCTTTCTTT. The chain has TRBV27 and TRBJ1-1; tentative D call: TRBD1 (6 bases). This CDR3 is built from 15 residues. V was clipped by 3 bases and J by 1 base, with 12 bases between them. CDR1 and CDR2 from the germline V gene are MNHEY and SMNVEV (reference sequence).

This chain uses TRBV11-2 with TRBJ2-7; D unresolved. V gave up 3 bases and J gave up 0 bases, with 9 bases separating them. The CDR3 consists of 14 residues. Germline V CDR1 and CDR2: SGHAT, FQNNGV. Written as DNA, the CDR3 is TGTGCCAGCAGCTTCGGACGGAGCTCCTACGAGCAGTACTTC. Its protein is CASSFGRSSYEQYF.

A remark on this clone: Within the sample, other DNA sequences also encode this same CDR3. The chain has TRBV7-2 and TRBJ2-7; D unclear. CDR3 length equals 14 residues. Germline V gives CDR1 SGHTA, CDR2 FQGNSA. The ends were cut back, 3 bases at V and 0 bases at J, with 9 bases in the middle. Here the CDR3 DNA reads TGTGCCAGCAGCTTTCTGGGCTCCTCCTACGAGCAGTACTTC. It yields the protein CASSFLGSSYEQYF.

Comments on this clone: The sample has other DNA sequences that encode this CDR3 too. V is TRBV6-1 and J is TRBJ1-1; D is uncertain. V was pared by 1 base and J by 0 bases, with 6 bases between. This CDR3 region has 14 residues. CDR1 and CDR2 (germline): MNHNS, SASEGT. In nucleotides, the CDR3 is TGTGCCAGCAGTGAAGGACGGGTGAACACTGAAGCTTTCTTT. This sequence encodes CASSEGRVNTEAFF.

This chain uses TRBV9 with TRBJ2-6, with D tentatively TRBD1 or TRBD2 (5 bases each). With 2 bases removed from V and 0 bases from J, the gap between germline ends came to 15 bases. The CDR3 runs to 18 residues. Germline CDR1 reads SGDLS; CDR2 reads YYNGEE. The CDR3 sequence is CASSVGTYPSSGANVLTF. The CDR3 DNA reads TGTGCCAGCAGCGTTGGGACCTATCCGAGCTCTGGGGCCAACGTCCTGACTTTC.

V is TRBV6-5 and J is TRBJ1-2; unclear D gene. This CDR3 has 14 residues. CDR1 and CDR2 from the germline V gene are MNHEY and SVGAGI. The V end was cut by 6 bases, the J end by 12 bases, with 23 bases between. The DNA of the CDR3 is TGTGCCAGCAGCCCCCCTGACGACCCTTCGCGGCACACCTTC. This encodes CASSPPDDPSRHTF.

The rearrangement joins TRBV11-2 to TRBJ2-7; 9 nucleotides line up with TRBD2. The CDR3 length is 18 residues. The J segment lost 0 bases and the V segment lost 5 bases, leaving 14 bases of the junction unmatched. Germline V gene data show CDR1 as SGHAT and CDR2 as FQNNGV. The CDR3 reads CASSDHPEVAGDSYEQYF. The CDR3 nucleotides read TGTGCCAGCAGCGACCACCCCGAAGTAGCGGGGGACTCCTACGAGCAGTACTTC.

CDR3 sequence (DNA): TGCGCCAGCAGGGAAAGGGGCGGGAGGGCCAGCAATGAGCAGTTCTTC. Its protein product is CASRERGGRASNEQFF. The chain has TRBV4-1 and TRBJ2-1; 9 bases map to TRBD2. V was clipped by 6 bases and J by 6 bases; unmatched bases: 12. The CDR3 contains 16 residues. The germline V gene encodes CDR1 MGHRA and CDR2 YSYEKL.

The rearrangement joins TRBV9 to TRBJ2-1; possible D gene TRBD1, 6 bases. This CDR3 is built from 15 residues. Trimming shortened V by 0 bases and J by 8 bases, and 15 bases separated the two germline ends. CDR1 and CDR2 (germline): SGDLS, YYNGEE. The CDR3 sequence is CASSVGQGLGDEQFF. In nucleotides, the CDR3 is TGTGCCAGCAGCGTAGGGCAGGGGCTCGGCGATGAGCAGTTCTTC. The full variable domain, its missing parts supplied by reference TRBV9 and TRBJ2-1, is DSGVTQTPKHLITATGQRVTLRCSPRSGDLSVYWYQQSLDQGLQFLIQYYNGEERAKGNILERFSAQQFPDLHSELNLSSLELGDSALYFCASSVGQGLGDEQFFGPGTRLTVL.

J is TRBJ2-1 and V is TRBV15, with D perhaps TRBD1 or TRBD2 (7 bases each). Trimming shortened V by 1 base and J by 11 bases, and 12 bases separated the two germline ends. The CDR3 spans 13 residues. Per the germline V gene, CDR1 is LNHNV and CDR2 is YYDKDF (reference sequence). The CDR3 DNA sequence: TGTGCCACCAGCAGAGCCAGGGGGACTAAGCAGTTCTTC. Its protein is CATSRARGTKQFF.

This sequence joins TRBV27 and TRBJ2-3; 8 bases agree with TRBD2. The germline V gene encodes CDR1 MNHEY and CDR2 SMNVEV (reference sequence). This CDR3 is 19 amino acids long. J was trimmed by 6 bases and V by 4 bases; bases with no gene match: 21. The CDR3 DNA reads as TGTGCCAGCAGTTCCCATCCGGGGGGGCTAGCGTATTCATCTGATACGCAGTATTTT. Its protein product is CASSSHPGGLAYSSDTQYF.

This chain joins TRBV9 and TRBJ2-1, with a weak D call TRBD2 (5 bases). CDR1 and CDR2 from the germline V gene are SGDLS and YYNGEE. Trimming removed 4 bases at V and 9 bases at J, with 14 bases between. CDR3 length equals 13 residues. The DNA for the CDR3 is TGTGCCAGCAGCCCTCGGGGTGTTCTTGAGCAGTTCTTC. As protein: CASSPRGVLEQFF.

V gene TRBV15 combines with J gene TRBJ2-2, with D possibly being TRBD1 or TRBD2 (5 bases each). CDR1 LNHNV and CDR2 YYDKDF come from the germline V gene (reference sequence). V was clipped by 7 bases and J by 0 bases, with 21 bases between them. This CDR3 region has 18 residues. The CDR3 region has the DNA TGTGCCACCACCCCCGAGGGGATTAGCCTGACGAACACCGGGGAGCTGTTTTTT. It encodes CATTPEGISLTNTGELFF.

The CDR3 DNA is TGTGCCAGCAGCTTAAGTGTTCCCGGGGAGCTGTTTTTT. Its protein product is CASSLSVPGELFF. The chain recombines TRBV7-3 with TRBJ2-2; no firm D call. Trimming took 1 base from V and 6 from J, leaving 6 bases between them. Germline V gene lookup returns CDR1 SGHTA and CDR2 FQGTGA. The CDR3 runs 13 residues.

The chain carries TRBV6-1 and TRBJ2-7; 10 nucleotides match TRBD1. The length of the CDR3 is 15 residues. Germline CDR1 and CDR2: MNHNS and SASEGT. V shed 3 bases and J 3 bases; nucleotides not matched to a gene: 5. The CDR3 is CASSDIGDRGYEQYF. CDR3 in DNA: TGTGCCAGCAGTGATATAGGGGACAGGGGCTACGAGCAGTACTTC.

On this clone: This sample also contains other DNA sequences that code for the same CDR3. CDR3 region: CASSSTGVEQFF. In nucleotides, the CDR3 is TGCGCCAGCAGCAGTACAGGGGTTGAGCAGTTCTTC. This chain links TRBV5-1 with TRBJ2-1; 7 positions agree with TRBD1. Trimming removed 4 bases from V and 9 bases from J; junction bases left unmatched: 4. The length of the CDR3 is 12 residues. Germline lookup yields CDR1 SGHRS and CDR2 YFSETQ.

This rearrangement joins TRBV7-2 to TRBJ1-1; perhaps TRBD1 as D (5 bases). This CDR3 is 13 amino acids long. V lost 3 bases to trimming and J lost 5 bases, with 10 bases between them. Germline-derived CDR1 and CDR2 are SGHTA and FQGNSA. In nucleotides, the CDR3 is TGTGCCAGCAGCTTCGGGGGTTTGACTGAAGCTTTCTTT. Translating it yields CASSFGGLTEAFF.

This clone showed up just once. This sequence joins TRBV2 and TRBJ2-7; D is ambiguous. This CDR3 has 15 residues. The V end was cut by 6 bases, the J end by 4 bases, with 19 bases between. The germline V gene has CDR1 SNHLY and CDR2 FYNNEI. The CDR3 region is CASSPLGPLVYEQYF. CDR3 in DNA: TGTGCCAGCAGCCCTCTTGGGCCGCTCGTATACGAGCAGTACTTC.

In its sample, this clone was seen a few times. Within the sample, other DNA sequences also encode this same CDR3. The J gene is TRBJ2-1, the V gene TRBV27; D unclear. The V gene's germline CDR1 is MNHEY and CDR2 SMNVEV (reference sequence). The CDR3 runs 12 residues. V was shortened by 2 bases and J by 3 bases, with 2 bases between the two germline ends. DNA for the CDR3: TGTGCCAGCAGTTTAGGCTACAATGAGCAGTTCTTC. Its translation is CASSLGYNEQFF.